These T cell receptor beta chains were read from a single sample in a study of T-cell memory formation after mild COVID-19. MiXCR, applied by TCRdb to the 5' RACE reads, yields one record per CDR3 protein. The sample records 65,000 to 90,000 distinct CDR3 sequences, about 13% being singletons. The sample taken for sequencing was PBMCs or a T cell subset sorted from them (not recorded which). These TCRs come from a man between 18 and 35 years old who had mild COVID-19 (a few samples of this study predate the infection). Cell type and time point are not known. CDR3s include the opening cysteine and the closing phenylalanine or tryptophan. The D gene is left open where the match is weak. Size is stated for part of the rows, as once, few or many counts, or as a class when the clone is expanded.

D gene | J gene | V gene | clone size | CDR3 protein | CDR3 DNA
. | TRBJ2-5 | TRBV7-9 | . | CASSLAASEETQYF | TGTGCCAGCAGCTTAGCGGCCTCGGAAGAGACCCAGTACTTC
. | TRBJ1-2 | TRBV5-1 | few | CASPTPGYTF | TGCGCCAGCCCAACCCCGGGCTACACCTTC
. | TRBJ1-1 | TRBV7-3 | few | CASSARQTMNTEAFF | TGTGCCAGCAGCGCTAGACAGACGATGAACACTGAAGCTTTCTTT
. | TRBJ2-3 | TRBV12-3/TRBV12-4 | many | CASSLAGDTQYF | TGTGCCAGCAGTTTGGCGGGAGATACGCAGTATTTT
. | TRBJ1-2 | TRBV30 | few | CAWSGLEKEGYTF | TGTGCCTGGAGTGGACTCGAGAAGGAAGGCTACACCTTC
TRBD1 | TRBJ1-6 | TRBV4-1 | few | CASSQEPGGTSPLHF | TGCGCCAGCAGCCAAGAACCAGGGGGCACTTCACCCCTCCACTTT
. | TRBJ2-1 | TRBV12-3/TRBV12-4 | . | CASRGGDEQFF | TGTGCCAGCAGGGGTGGTGATGAGCAGTTCTTC
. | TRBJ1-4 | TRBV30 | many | CAWSEGTGILEKLFF | TGTGCCTGGAGCGAAGGGACGGGGATTTTGGAAAAACTGTTTTTT
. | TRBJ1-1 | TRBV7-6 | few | CASSLSLGSGAFF | TGTGCCAGCAGCTTAAGTTTGGGGTCCGGGGCTTTCTTT
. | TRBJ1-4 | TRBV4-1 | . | CASSQASGGFNEKLFF | TGCGCCAGCAGCCAAGCGAGCGGGGGATTTAATGAAAAACTGTTTTTT
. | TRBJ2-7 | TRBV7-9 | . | CASSGAYEQYF | TGTGCCAGCAGCGGGGCGTACGAGCAGTACTTC
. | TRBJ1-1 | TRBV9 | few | CASSAGSAEAFF | TGTGCCAGCAGCGCAGGCTCGGCCGAAGCTTTCTTT
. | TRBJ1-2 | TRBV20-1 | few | CSARTDEARGYTF | TGCAGTGCTAGGACCGACGAGGCCCGGGGCTACACCTTC
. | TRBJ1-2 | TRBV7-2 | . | CASSWGGSQYGYTF | TGTGCCAGCAGCTGGGGGGGGAGCCAGTATGGCTACACCTTC
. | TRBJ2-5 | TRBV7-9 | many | CASSLRTGGWSGNQETQYF | TGTGCCAGCAGCCTACGGACCGGGGGATGGAGCGGTAATCAAGAGACCCAGTACTTC
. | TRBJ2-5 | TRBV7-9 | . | CASRAGQETQYF | TGTGCCAGCAGGGCAGGTCAAGAGACCCAGTACTTC
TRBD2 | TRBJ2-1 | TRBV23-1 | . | CASSKPGLVQFF | TGCGCCAGCAGTAAACCGGGACTAGTGCAGTTCTTC
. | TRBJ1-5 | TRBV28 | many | CASSLHPRVFNQPQHF | TGTGCCAGCAGTTTACACCCTCGGGTCTTCAATCAGCCCCAGCATTTT
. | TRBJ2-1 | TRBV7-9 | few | CASSLRTDNNEQFF | TGTGCCAGCAGCTTAAGGACGGACAACAATGAGCAGTTCTTC
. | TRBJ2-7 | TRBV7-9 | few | CASSLAISYEQYF | TGTGCCAGCAGCTTAGCTATAAGCTACGAGCAGTACTTC
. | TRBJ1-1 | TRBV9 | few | CASSVAWGTEAFF | TGTGCCAGCAGCGTAGCCTGGGGGACTGAAGCTTTCTTT
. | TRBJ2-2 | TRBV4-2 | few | CASSQTVGELFF | TGTGCCAGCAGCCAGACAGTCGGGGAGCTGTTTTTT
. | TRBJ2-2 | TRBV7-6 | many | CASSSQGGDPYTGELFF | TGTGCCAGCAGCAGCCAGGGGGGGGACCCCTACACCGGGGAGCTGTTTTTT
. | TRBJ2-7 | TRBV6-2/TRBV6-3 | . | CASGGRVETYEQYF | TGTGCCAGCGGTGGACGAGTAGAAACCTACGAGCAGTACTTC
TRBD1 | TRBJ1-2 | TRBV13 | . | CASRLQGARNYGYTF | TGTGCCAGCAGACTACAGGGGGCAAGAAACTATGGCTACACCTTC
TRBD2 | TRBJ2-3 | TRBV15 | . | CATSRPAGGLAGGTDTQYF | TGTGCCACCAGCAGACCCGCGGGGGGACTAGCGGGGGGCACAGATACGCAGTATTTT
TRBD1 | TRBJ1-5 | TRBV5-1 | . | CASSPTGANQPQHF | TGCGCCAGCAGCCCGACAGGGGCGAATCAGCCCCAGCATTTT
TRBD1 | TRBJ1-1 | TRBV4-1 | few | CASSQGQGDTEAFF | TGCGCCAGCAGCCAAGGACAGGGTGACACTGAAGCTTTCTTT
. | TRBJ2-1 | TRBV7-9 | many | CASSLLGHNEQFF | TGTGCCAGCAGCTTACTAGGGCACAATGAGCAGTTCTTC
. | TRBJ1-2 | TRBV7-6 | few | CASSLGSTDPNYGYTF | TGTGCCAGCAGCTTAGGTAGTACGGATCCTAACTATGGCTACACCTTC
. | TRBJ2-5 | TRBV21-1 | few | CASTMLAGGQETQYF | TGTGCCAGCACAATGCTAGCGGGGGGCCAAGAGACCCAGTACTTC
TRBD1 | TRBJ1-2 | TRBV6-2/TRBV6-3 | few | CASTTGLRGYGYTF | TGTGCCAGCACGACAGGGCTTCGAGGCTATGGCTACACCTTC
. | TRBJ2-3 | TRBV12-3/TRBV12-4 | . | CASSQDRTATDTQYF | TGTGCCAGCAGCCAAGACAGGACAGCTACAGATACGCAGTATTTT
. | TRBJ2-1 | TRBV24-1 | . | CATSDGTSRYEQFF | TGTGCCACCAGTGATGGAACTAGTCGGTATGAGCAGTTCTTC
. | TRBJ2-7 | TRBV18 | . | CASSPPTGRSSYEQYF | TGTGCCAGCTCACCACCGACAGGTAGGAGTTCCTACGAGCAGTACTTC
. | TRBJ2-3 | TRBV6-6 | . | CASSHVTTQYF | TGTGCCAGCAGTCATGTAACCACGCAGTATTTT
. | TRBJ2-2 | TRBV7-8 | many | CASSLPKLPRSGAGELFF | TGTGCCAGCAGCTTGCCCAAGCTGCCTAGGTCGGGTGCCGGGGAGCTGTTTTTT
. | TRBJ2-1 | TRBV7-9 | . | CASSLDVGFYNEQFF | TGTGCCAGCAGCTTAGATGTCGGTTTCTACAATGAGCAGTTCTTC
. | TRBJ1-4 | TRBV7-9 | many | CASSSTRGVRNEKLFF | TGTGCCAGCAGCTCTACCCGGGGAGTACGAAATGAAAAACTGTTTTTT
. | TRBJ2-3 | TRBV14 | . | CASSQEYDGSSTDTQYF | TGTGCCAGCAGCCAAGAATATGACGGGAGTAGCACAGATACGCAGTATTTT
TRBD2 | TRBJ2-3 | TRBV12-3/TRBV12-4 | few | CASSLGLAGFDTQYF | TGTGCCAGCAGTTTGGGACTAGCGGGTTTTGATACGCAGTATTTT
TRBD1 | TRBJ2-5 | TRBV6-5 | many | CASRITGTGGGETQYF | TGTGCCAGCAGAATCACCGGGACAGGGGGCGGTGAGACCCAGTACTTC
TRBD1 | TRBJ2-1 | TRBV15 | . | CATSTDRGGNEQFF | TGTGCCACCAGCACCGACAGGGGCGGGAATGAGCAGTTCTTC
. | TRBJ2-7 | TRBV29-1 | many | CSVGDAQAGGTEQYF | TGCAGCGTTGGAGATGCACAGGCTGGCGGGACCGAGCAGTACTTC
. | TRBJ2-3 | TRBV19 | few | CASKMGQGSTDTQYF | TGTGCCAGTAAAATGGGGCAGGGCAGCACAGATACGCAGTATTTT
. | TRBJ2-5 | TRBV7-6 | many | CASSLVQGRGETQYF | TGTGCCAGCAGCTTAGTTCAGGGACGAGGAGAGACCCAGTACTTC
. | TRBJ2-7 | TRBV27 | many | CAAGGSYEQYF | TGTGCCGCTGGTGGTTCCTACGAGCAGTACTTC
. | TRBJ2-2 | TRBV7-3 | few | CASSPVSGELFF | TGTGCCAGCAGCCCAGTATCCGGGGAGCTGTTTTTT
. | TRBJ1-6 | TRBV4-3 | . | CASSQDTGDHSPLHF | TGCGCCAGCAGCCAAGATACAGGCGATCATTCACCCCTCCACTTT
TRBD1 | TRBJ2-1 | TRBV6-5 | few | CASSYSVYRGLHEQFF | TGTGCCAGCAGTTACTCGGTCTACAGGGGGCTCCATGAGCAGTTCTTC
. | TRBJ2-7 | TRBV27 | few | CASSPTLHYEQYF | TGTGCCAGCAGCCCGACACTCCACTACGAGCAGTACTTC
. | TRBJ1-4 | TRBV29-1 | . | CSVEGDRGDNEKLFF | TGCAGCGTTGAAGGTGACCGGGGGGATAATGAAAAACTGTTTTTT
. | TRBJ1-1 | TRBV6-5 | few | CASSYFAGLNTEAFF | TGTGCCAGCAGCTACTTCGCGGGACTAAACACTGAAGCTTTCTTT
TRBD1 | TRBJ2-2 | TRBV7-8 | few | CASSPRQGALYTGELFF | TGTGCCAGCAGCCCCCGCCAGGGGGCTTTGTACACCGGGGAGCTGTTTTTT